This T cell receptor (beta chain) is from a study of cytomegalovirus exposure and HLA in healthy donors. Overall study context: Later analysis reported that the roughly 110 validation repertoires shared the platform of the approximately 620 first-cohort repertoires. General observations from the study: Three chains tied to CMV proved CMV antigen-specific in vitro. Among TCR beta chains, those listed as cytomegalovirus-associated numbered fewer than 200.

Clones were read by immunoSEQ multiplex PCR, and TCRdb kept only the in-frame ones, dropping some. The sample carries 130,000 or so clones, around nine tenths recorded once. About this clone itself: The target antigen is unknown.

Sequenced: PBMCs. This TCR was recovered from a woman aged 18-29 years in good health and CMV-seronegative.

CDR3 bases: TGTGCCAGCAGACCTAGCGGGAGTGGGGATACGCAGTATTTT. Amino acids: CASRPSGSGDTQYF. The chain recombines TRBV6-1 with TRBJ2-3, with TRBD2 matching 10 bases. Per germline, CDR1 MNHNS and CDR2 SASEGT. The CDR3 runs to 14 residues. J gave up 6 bases and V 6 bases, and 6 bases lay outside the gene matches.